This TCR beta chain was captured by sequencing in a study of cytomegalovirus exposure and HLA in healthy donors. Study-level points and caveats: Specificity of three CMV-associated chains for CMV antigens was verified in vitro. According to the study, 160 or so TCR beta chains were cytomegalovirus-associated. The classifier reportedly diagnosed cytomegalovirus status with high specificity and sensitivity.

Libraries were prepared by immunoSEQ multiplex PCR; TCRdb keeps only in-frame clonotypes and omits some of them. The sample shows a few hundred thousand clones, roughly 85% of them seen only once. Donors came from a validation cohort of 90 to 150 subjects, distinct from the first 666-subject cohort. CDR3 length: 17 amino acids. Germline CDR1 SGHVS, CDR2 FQNEAQ. The V segment lost 5 bases and the J segment 3 bases; nucleotides outside the gene matches: 11. A word on this clone: The antigen is unknown.

This chain uses TRBV7-8 with TRBJ2-4; 9 positions agree with TRBD2. The TCR was taken from a woman aged 18-29 years in good health and CMV-seronegative. Sequenced input: PBMCs. The CDR3 nucleotides read TGTGCCAGCAGCGCAGGACTAGCGCGGTCGGGCAAAAACATTCAGTACTTC. Amino acid sequence: CASSAGLARSGKNIQYF.